The 12 T cell receptor beta chains in this list originate from one sample, sequenced in a study of CD8+ T cells in alopecia areata. RNA was isolated and reverse transcribed to cDNA, the sequencing template. Generated by immunoSEQ multiplex PCR, the TCRdb table keeps only in-frame clones and is missing some. Of around 140,000 clones listed, around three fifths are singletons. This material consisted of CD4+ T cells sorted from blood, taken at week 0. Every receptor here comes from a human donor with alopecia areata.

The chain carries TRBV10-3 and TRBJ2-3; no firm D call. The V and J ends lost 0 bases and 4 bases respectively, with 5 bases between them. The CDR3 is 13 residues long. Per germline, CDR1 ENHRY and CDR2 SYGVKD. CDR3 in DNA: TGTGCCATCAGTGAGTCAAGTCCAGATACGCAGTATTTT. Translated: CAISESSPDTQYF.

The chain recombines TRBV27 with TRBJ2-7; 9 bases are a match to TRBD1. The CDR3 loop spans 15 amino acids. Germline trimming cut 5 bases from V and 0 bases from J; bases unmatched to any gene: 5. Per the germline V gene, CDR1 is MNHEY and CDR2 is SMNVEV (reference sequence). The CDR3 coding sequence is TGTGCCAGCAGTACAAGACAGGGGGGCTCCTACGAGCAGTACTTC. It is translated as CASSTRQGGSYEQYF.

This clone was observed a handful of times. The chain combines TRBV23-1 with TRBJ2-1; tentatively, D is TRBD1 (5 bases). TRBV23-1 is assigned to the ORF class and has an uncertain function. With 2 bases removed from V and 0 bases from J, the gap between germline ends came to 14 bases. CDR3 length: 17 amino acids. CDR3 DNA: TGCGCCAGCAGTCAAGGAACCCAGGGTATCTCCTACAATGAGCAGTTCTTC. This codes for CASSQGTQGISYNEQFF.

For this clone: At one end the junction does not follow the germline gene, possibly because of a read error. The genes are TRBV7-7 and TRBJ1-5; D might be TRBD1 (5 bases). Looked up from germline, CDR1 is SSHAT and CDR2 is FNYEAQ (reference sequence). The CDR3 has 15 amino acids. CDR3 nucleotide sequence: TGTGCTAGCAGCTTACCAGGGTTCCTCAATCAGCCCCAGCATTTT. Protein sequence: CASSLPGFLNQPQHF.

There are a few counts of this clone. The rearrangement joins TRBV7-9 to TRBJ2-3, with D possibly matching TRBD1 (6 bases). V was clipped by 5 bases and J by 2 bases, with 14 bases between them. This CDR3 region has 15 residues. The germline V gene encodes CDR1 SEHNR and CDR2 FQNEAQ (reference sequence). The CDR3 bases are TGTGCCAGCAGCGATGGACAGCTAAACACAGATACGCAGTATTTT. Protein sequence: CASSDGQLNTDTQYF.

Here the CDR3 DNA reads TGTGCCAGCAGCCCCGACAGGGAACGACAGAAAGAGACCCAGTACTTC. It encodes CASSPDRERQKETQYF. V and J are TRBV7-9 and TRBJ2-5; 7 nucleotides agree with TRBD1. This CDR3 comprises 16 residues. Unmatched junction bases numbered 12, after V lost 5 bases and J lost 3 bases. Germline loops: CDR1 SEHNR, CDR2 FQNEAQ (reference sequence). The full variable domain, completed using reference TRBV7-9 and TRBJ2-5, is DTGVSQNPRHKITKRGQNVTFRCDPISEHNRLYWYRQTLGQGPEFLTYFQNEAQLEKSRLLSDRFSAERPKGSFSTLEIQRTEQGDSAMYLCASSPDRERQKETQYFGPGTRLLVL.

The chain links TRBV7-2 to TRBJ1-6; 8 nucleotides match TRBD1. The germline CDR1 and CDR2 sequences are SGHTA and FQGNSA. V lost 0 bases to trimming and J lost 10 bases; unmatched junction nucleotides: 8. CDR3 length: 16 residues. The CDR3 protein is CASSLARSGGVSPLHF. The CDR3 DNA is TGTGCCAGCAGCTTAGCGCGCTCAGGGGGCGTGTCACCCCTCCACTTT.

The chain has TRBV7-2 and TRBJ1-5; D unclear. Germline V gives CDR1 SGHTA, CDR2 FQGNSA. The CDR3 is made up of 14 amino acids. The V and J ends lost 2 bases and 6 bases respectively, with 11 bases between them. CDR3 sequence reads: CASSLTEVGQPQHF. In nucleotides, the CDR3 is TGTGCCAGCAGCTTAACTGAAGTGGGTCAGCCCCAGCATTTT.

The CDR3 DNA reads as TGCGCCAGCAGCTTGACAGGGGGCTCCGGGGAGCTGTTTTTT. This encodes CASSLTGGSGELFF. The chain couples TRBV5-1 to TRBJ2-2; TRBD1 matches at 9 bases. CDR1 and CDR2 from the germline V gene are SGHRS and YFSETQ. There are 14 residues in the CDR3. The trim removed 1 base at V and 6 bases at J, leaving 1 base unmatched.

The chain couples TRBV7-8 to TRBJ2-6; D remains unclear. Trimming shortened V by 3 bases and J by 5 bases, and 14 bases separated the two germline ends. The CDR3 covers 16 residues. The germline V gene has CDR1 SGHVS and CDR2 FQNEAQ. The CDR3 DNA sequence: TGTGCCAGCAGCTTCCGCCCGCAAGTGAGGGCCAACGTCCTGACTTTC. This sequence encodes CASSFRPQVRANVLTF.

The chain uses TRBV2 and TRBJ2-2; D not certain. This CDR3 is 16 amino acids long. Germline V lookup: CDR1 SNHLY, CDR2 FYNNEI. V was pared by 3 bases and J by 2 bases, with 13 bases between. The CDR3 DNA reads as TGTGCCAGCAGTGACTTGGGCATTCCAAACACCGGGGAGCTGTTTTTT. Translation: CASSDLGIPNTGELFF. Complete variable domain (other parts from reference TRBV2 and TRBJ2-2): EPEVTQTPSHQVTQMGQEVILRCVPISNHLYFYWYRQILGQKVEFLVSFYNNEISEKSEIFDDQFSVERPDGSNFTLKIRSTKLEDSAMYFCASSDLGIPNTGELFFGEGSRLTVL.

The chain recombines TRBV11-2 with TRBJ1-2, with TRBD1 identical over 7 bases. Germline V CDR1 and CDR2: SGHAT, FQNNGV. V lost 4 bases and J lost 1; bases outside the gene matches: 9. This CDR3 has 16 residues. The CDR3 DNA follows: TGTGCCAGCAGCTCGTACCGGGACAGAGATAACTATGGCTACACCTTC. Protein sequence: CASSSYRDRDNYGYTF.